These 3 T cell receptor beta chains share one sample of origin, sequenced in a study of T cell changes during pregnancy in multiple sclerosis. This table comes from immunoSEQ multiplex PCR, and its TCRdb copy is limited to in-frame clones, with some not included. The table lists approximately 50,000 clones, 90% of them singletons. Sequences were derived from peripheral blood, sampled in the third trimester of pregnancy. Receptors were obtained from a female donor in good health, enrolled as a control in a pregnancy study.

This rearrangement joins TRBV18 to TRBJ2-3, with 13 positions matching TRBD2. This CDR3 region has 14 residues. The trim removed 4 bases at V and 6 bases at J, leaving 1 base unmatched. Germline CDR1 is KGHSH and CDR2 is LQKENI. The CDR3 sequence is CASSLGLAGDTQYF. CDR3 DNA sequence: TGTGCCAGCTCACTGGGACTAGCGGGGGATACGCAGTATTTT.

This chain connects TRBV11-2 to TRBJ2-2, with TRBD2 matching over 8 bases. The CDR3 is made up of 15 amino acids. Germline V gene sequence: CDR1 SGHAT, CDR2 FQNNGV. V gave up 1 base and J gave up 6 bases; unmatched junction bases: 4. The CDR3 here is CASSLAGGPSGELFF. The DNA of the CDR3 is TGTGCCAGCAGCTTAGCGGGAGGGCCCTCCGGGGAGCTGTTTTTT.

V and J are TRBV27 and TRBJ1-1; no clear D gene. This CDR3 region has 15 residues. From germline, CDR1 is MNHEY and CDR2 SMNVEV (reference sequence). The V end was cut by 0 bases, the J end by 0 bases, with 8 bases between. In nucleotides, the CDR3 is TGTGCCAGCAGTTTATCCGGGGTACTGAACACTGAAGCTTTCTTT. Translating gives CASSLSGVLNTEAFF.